This TCR beta chain was documented in a study of T cells in Graves' hyperthyroidism and ophthalmopathy. For the study at large: Blood from the periphery was taken at initial diagnosis, before any treatment.

Germline assignment: CDR1 SNHLY and CDR2 FYNNEI. The CDR3 has 12 residues. V lost 6 bases and J lost 3, with 8 bases in between. Overall study results and limits: A model of 13 V-J features distinguished ophthalmopathy from stable hyperthyroidism.

Graves' hyperthyroidism was deemed stable given no ophthalmopathy progression within 18 months. What was amplified from RNA transcripts were TCR beta CDR3 regions. First-round RT-PCR targeting the TCR CDR3 was performed with the HTBI primer set. One entry per CDR3 protein, called by TCRdb with MiXCR from the multiplex PCR reads. Altogether 650,000 to 750,000 distinct CDR3 sequences are present, about 15% being singletons, with the ten largest covering roughly 10%. This clonotype was counted at least ten times. As yet, its antigen is unknown. The chain joins TRBV2 to TRBJ1-1, with D uncertain. The sequencing sample was made of blood. The source is a young woman with Graves' hyperthyroidism. CDR3 protein: CASRPDYTEAFF. The CDR3 nucleotides are TGTGCCAGCAGACCGGATTACACTGAAGCTTTCTTT.